Each of the 7 T cell receptor beta chains below was sequenced from the same sample in a study of T cell changes during pregnancy in multiple sclerosis. The table came from immunoSEQ multiplex PCR; TCRdb's copy has only in-frame clones and leaves some out. The sample includes roughly 39,000 clones, about 91% of them seen just once. Specimen: CD8+ T cells from peripheral blood mononuclear cells, collected after pregnancy. Receptors originate from a female donor with multiple sclerosis, enrolled in a pregnancy study.

The chain joins TRBV4-1 to TRBJ2-5; 8 bases are shared with TRBD2. Germline trimming cut 3 bases from V and 5 bases from J; bases unmatched to any gene: 5. Germline V gene sequence: CDR1 MGHRA, CDR2 YSYEKL. The CDR3 spans 14 residues. The CDR3 loop reads CASSQLGGRETQYF. In DNA, the CDR3 is TGCGCCAGCAGCCAGTTAGGCGGGAGGGAGACCCAGTACTTC.

The gene calls are TRBV6-5 and TRBJ1-2, with D possibly being TRBD1 (6 bases). There are 13 residues in the CDR3. The V gene lost 6 bases and the J gene lost 4 bases, with 12 bases spanning the gap. Germline assignment: CDR1 MNHEY and CDR2 SVGAGI. CDR3 in amino acids: CASSEDSIYGYTF. For the CDR3, the DNA is TGTGCCAGCAGCGAGGACAGCATCTATGGCTACACCTTC.

This sequence joins TRBV2 and TRBJ1-1; D gene ambiguous. Trimming cost V 5 bases and J 6 bases, with 16 bases left between them. CDR1 SNHLY and CDR2 FYNNEI come from the germline V gene. This CDR3 comprises 14 residues. The CDR3, as DNA: TGTGCCAGCAGTCCCAGACCCCCTCAGGCTGAAGCTTTCTTT. Protein product: CASSPRPPQAEAFF.

This rearrangement joins TRBV15 to TRBJ1-6, with no clear D. The CDR3 has 17 amino acids. Germline CDR1 and CDR2: LNHNV and YYDKDF (reference sequence). Trimming took off 4 bases at V and 0 bases at J, with 13 bases between the two ends. The CDR3 spells CATSKSGQSSYNSPLHF. The CDR3 DNA reads TGTGCCACCAGCAAGAGTGGGCAGAGCTCCTATAATTCACCCCTCCACTTT.

The chain is built from TRBV2 and TRBJ1-2, with TRBD1 as a possible D gene (5 bases). The CDR3 is 16 amino acids. Germline loops: CDR1 SNHLY, CDR2 FYNNEI. V lost 5 bases and J 0 bases, leaving 16 bases between the germline ends. Here the CDR3 reads CASSPPTASPNYGYTF. CDR3 sequence (DNA): TGTGCCAGCAGTCCACCGACAGCCTCCCCTAACTATGGCTACACCTTC.

This chain joins TRBV7-9 and TRBJ2-1; D possibly corresponds to TRBD1 (6 bases). V gave up 5 bases and J gave up 7 bases, with 15 bases separating them. The CDR3 is 14 residues long. CDR1 SEHNR and CDR2 FQNEAQ come from the germline V gene (reference sequence). The CDR3 DNA follows: TGTGCCAGCAGCGCGGAAGGGACAACTAATGAGCAGTTCTTC. This codes for CASSAEGTTNEQFF.

The V call is TRBV7-6, the J call TRBJ2-1, with TRBD1 matching 9 bases. J gave up 4 bases and V 2 bases, and 9 bases lay outside the gene matches. Germline-derived CDR1 and CDR2 are SGHVS and FNYEAQ. The CDR3 is made up of 17 amino acids. CDR3: CASSLRLGTGLYNEQFF. CDR3 coding DNA: TGTGCCAGCAGCTTACGGTTGGGGACAGGGTTATACAATGAGCAGTTCTTC.